This entry lists 11 T cell receptor beta chains sequenced from one sample in a study of blood T cell repertoires in COVID-19. Sequencing used immunoSEQ multiplex PCR; TCRdb keeps in-frame clones, though not all of them. The repertoire holds fewer than 350,000 clones, roughly 85% seen once, with roughly 2.5% in the top ten. Source material: PBMCs or T cells enriched from blood (not recorded which). The receptors come from a woman aged 45-65 years who had recovered from COVID-19.

The CDR3 DNA reads as TGCGCCAGCAGCACCGACAGGGGAGAGACCCAGTACTTC. The encoded protein is CASSTDRGETQYF. The chain carries TRBV5-1 and TRBJ2-5, with 8 bases fitting TRBD1. V shed 4 bases and J 4 bases; nucleotides not matched to a gene: 3. Germline-derived CDR1 and CDR2 are SGHRS and YFSETQ. The CDR3 loop spans 13 amino acids. Full variable domain (outside the CDR3, taken from reference TRBV5-1 and TRBJ2-5): KAGVTQTPRYLIKTRGQQVTLSCSPISGHRSVSWYQQTPGQGLQFLFEYFSETQRNKGNFPGRFSGRQFSNSRSEMNVSTLELGDSALYLCASSTDRGETQYFGPGTRLLVL.

The J gene is TRBJ1-4, the V gene TRBV7-2, with TRBD1 as a possible D gene (5 bases). Germline V gene sequence: CDR1 SGHTA, CDR2 FQGNSA. The CDR3 has 15 residues. V was trimmed by 1 base and J by 8 bases, leaving 14 bases between them. Written as DNA, the CDR3 is TGTGCCAGCAGCTTAGTTATAGGGGAAGGCGAAAAACTGTTTTTT. It codes for CASSLVIGEGEKLFF.

The chain couples TRBV5-4 to TRBJ1-1, with 12 nucleotides matching TRBD1. Germline V CDR1 and CDR2: SGHNT, YYREEE (reference sequence). J was trimmed by 4 bases and V by 4 bases; bases with no gene match: 2. CDR3 length: 14 residues. The CDR3 DNA follows: TGTGCCAGCAGCGGGACAGGGGGCATCACTGAAGCTTTCTTT. Its translation is CASSGTGGITEAFF.

This chain connects TRBV19 to TRBJ2-1; possible D gene TRBD2, 5 bases. Trimming removed 8 bases at V and 8 bases at J, with 19 bases between. The CDR3 is 14 residues long. The germline gives CDR1 LNHDA, CDR2 SQIVND (reference sequence). CDR3 region: CASAPRADSYEQFF. The DNA of the CDR3 is TGTGCCAGTGCGCCGAGGGCCGATTCCTATGAGCAGTTCTTC.

This chain links TRBV14 with TRBJ2-7, with TRBD1 as a possible D gene (5 bases). Germline CDR1 is SGHDN and CDR2 is FVKESK. The CDR3 has 13 residues. The V end was cut by 4 bases, the J end by 6 bases, with 13 bases between. As DNA, the CDR3 is TGTGCCAGCAGCCTCAGGGTTAAGGGCGAGCAGTACTTC. It is translated as CASSLRVKGEQYF.

Written as DNA, the CDR3 is TGCGCCAGCAGCCAGGTCGGACTAGCGCTTAGCACAGATACGCAGTATTTT. Protein product: CASSQVGLALSTDTQYF. The V gene is TRBV4-3, the J gene TRBJ2-3, with 9 bases aligning to TRBD2. Germline trimming cut 3 bases from V and 0 bases from J; bases unmatched to any gene: 7. CDR3 length: 17 amino acids. From germline, CDR1 is LGHNA and CDR2 YSLEER.

Only one count was recorded for this clone. This chain uses TRBV12-5 with TRBJ2-1; TRBD1 matches at 7 bases. Germline CDR1 is LGHNT and CDR2 is FRNRAP. The CDR3 extends over 18 amino acids. Trimming removed 2 bases from V and 7 bases from J; junction bases left unmatched: 17. CDR3 in DNA: TGTGCTAGTGGTTTGTTCTGGGCCGGACAGGCTAATGGGAATGAGCAGTTCTTC. This translates into CASGLFWAGQANGNEQFF.

The chain carries TRBV4-3 and TRBJ2-1; 10 bases fit TRBD2. The CDR3 loop spans 20 amino acids. Per germline, CDR1 LGHNA and CDR2 YSLEER. Trimming cost V 0 bases and J 0 bases; bases outside gene matches: 11. In DNA, the CDR3 is TGCGCCAGCAGCCAAGAATGGGGCCTACTAGCGGGGAGCTCCTACAATGAGCAGTTCTTC. Its translation: CASSQEWGLLAGSSYNEQFF.

The rearrangement links TRBV2 to TRBJ2-1; 9 bases are a match to TRBD2. Germline CDR1 is SNHLY and CDR2 is FYNNEI. V trimming: 3 bases; J trimming: 6 bases; junction bases outside the gene matches: 3. This CDR3 has 14 residues. DNA of the CDR3: TGTGCCAGCAGTGAGCTAGCGGGGATCAATGAGCAGTTCTTC. Its protein product is CASSELAGINEQFF.

V gene TRBV30 combines with J gene TRBJ1-6; weak D call: TRBD1 (5 bases). CDR3 length: 12 amino acids. Germline V CDR1 and CDR2: GTSNPN, SVGIG (reference sequence). V lost 8 bases, J lost 9 bases, and 14 bases lay in between. This CDR3 is CAGGGVGSPLHF. In DNA, the CDR3 is TGTGCCGGGGGGGGAGTCGGTTCACCCCTCCACTTT.

This clone was seen only once. The chain uses TRBV15 and TRBJ1-3; D is perhaps TRBD1 (6 bases). The CDR3 has 19 residues. V dropped 0 bases and J dropped 8 bases, with 26 bases sitting between them. Per the germline V gene, CDR1 is LNHNV and CDR2 is YYDKDF (reference sequence). CDR3 sequence: CATSRDGRGFRGHADTIYF. The CDR3, as DNA: TGTGCCACCAGCAGAGATGGCAGGGGTTTTCGTGGCCATGCGGACACCATATATTTT.